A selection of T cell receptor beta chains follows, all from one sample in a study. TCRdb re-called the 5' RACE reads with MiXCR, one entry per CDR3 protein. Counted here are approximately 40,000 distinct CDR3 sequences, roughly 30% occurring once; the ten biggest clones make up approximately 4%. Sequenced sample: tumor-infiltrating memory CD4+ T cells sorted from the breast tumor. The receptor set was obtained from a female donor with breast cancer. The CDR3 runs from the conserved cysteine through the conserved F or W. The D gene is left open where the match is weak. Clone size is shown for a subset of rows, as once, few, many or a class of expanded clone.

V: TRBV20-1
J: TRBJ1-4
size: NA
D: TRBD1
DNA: TGCAGTGCTAGAGGGGACAGGGGGCTAACCCTTTCGGCTAATGAAAAACTGTTTTTT
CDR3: CSARGDRGLTLSANEKLFF

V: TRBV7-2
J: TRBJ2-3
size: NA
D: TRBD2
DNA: TGTGCCAGCAGCTTAGGGGACTACACAGATACGCAGTATTTT
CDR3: CASSLGDYTDTQYF

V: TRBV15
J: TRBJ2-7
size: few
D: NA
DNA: TGTGCCACAAGATTTGCGGGACAGAGTCACTACGAGCAGTACTTC
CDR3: CATRFAGQSHYEQYF

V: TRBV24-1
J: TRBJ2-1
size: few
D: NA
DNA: TGTGCCACCAGTGCTCGTAGGGGCAGTGCCCTCCACAATGAGCAGTTCTTC
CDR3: CATSARRGSALHNEQFF

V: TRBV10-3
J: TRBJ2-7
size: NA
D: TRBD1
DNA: TGTGCCATCAGTGAGTCCCGGGACAGCCTATACGAGCAGTACTTC
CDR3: CAISESRDSLYEQYF

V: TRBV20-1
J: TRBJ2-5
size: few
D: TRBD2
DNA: TGCAGTGCTAGAGTTTGGACTAGCGGGATTCAAGAGACCCAGTACTTC
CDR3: CSARVWTSGIQETQYF

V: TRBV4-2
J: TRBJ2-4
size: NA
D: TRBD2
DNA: TGTGCCAGCAGCCCAGGGCCTAGCGGGAGGGTAAAAGCCAAAAACATTCAGTACTTC
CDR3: CASSPGPSGRVKAKNIQYF

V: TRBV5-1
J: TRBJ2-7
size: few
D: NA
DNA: TGCGCCAGCAGCCTCTGGTTTTCCCGCTCCTACGAGCAGTACTTC
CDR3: CASSLWFSRSYEQYF

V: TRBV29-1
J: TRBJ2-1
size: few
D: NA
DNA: TGCAGCGTTGAATTGGCCTACCGTGAGCAGTTCTTC
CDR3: CSVELAYREQFF

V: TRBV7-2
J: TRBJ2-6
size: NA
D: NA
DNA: TGTGCCAGCAGCTTATTCGGCTCTGGGGCCAACGTCCTGACTTTC
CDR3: CASSLFGSGANVLTF

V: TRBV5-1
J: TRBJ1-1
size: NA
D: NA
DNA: TGCGCCAGCAGCTTGGGGGGGGCGCGGAACACTGAAGCTTTCTTT
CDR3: CASSLGGARNTEAFF

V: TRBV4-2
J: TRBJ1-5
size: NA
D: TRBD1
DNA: TGTGCCAGCAGCCGGACAGGGTCGTTTCAGCCCCAGCATTTT
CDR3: CASSRTGSFQPQHF

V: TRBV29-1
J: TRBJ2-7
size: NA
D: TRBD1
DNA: TGCAGCGGTGGACAGGAGCCCTACGAGCAGTACTTC
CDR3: CSGGQEPYEQYF

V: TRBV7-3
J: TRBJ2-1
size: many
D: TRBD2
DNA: TGTGCCAGCAGCTATTCAGCGGGGGGTTACAATGAGCAGTTCTTC
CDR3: CASSYSAGGYNEQFF

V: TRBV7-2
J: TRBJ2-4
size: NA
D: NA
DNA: TGTGCCAGCAGCTTAGGAGGCGCAGCCAAAAACATTCAGTACTTC
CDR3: CASSLGGAAKNIQYF

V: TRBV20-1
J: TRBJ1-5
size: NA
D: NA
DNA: TGCAGTGCTAGTTTTGGACTTATAAACCAGCCCCAGCATTTT
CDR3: CSASFGLINQPQHF

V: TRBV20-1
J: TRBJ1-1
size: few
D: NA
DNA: TGCAGTGCTGCTCCACAGGTTTTGAACACTGAAGCTTTCTTT
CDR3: CSAAPQVLNTEAFF

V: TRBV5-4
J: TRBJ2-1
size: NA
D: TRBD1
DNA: TGTGCCAGCAGCCTTACAGGGGCCTCCTACAATGAGCAGTTCTTC
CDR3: CASSLTGASYNEQFF

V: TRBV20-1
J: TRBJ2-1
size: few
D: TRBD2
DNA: TGCAGTGCCCCAACCGGGACTAGCGGGAGGGCCAATGAGCAGTTCTTC
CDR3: CSAPTGTSGRANEQFF

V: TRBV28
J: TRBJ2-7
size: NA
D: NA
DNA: TGTGCCAGCACTCCTGCACTGGGGGGAGAGCAGTACTTC
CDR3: CASTPALGGEQYF

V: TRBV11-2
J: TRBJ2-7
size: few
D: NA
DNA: TGTGCCAGCAGCGGGGGACAAGACGAGGACGAGCAGTACTTC
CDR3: CASSGGQDEDEQYF

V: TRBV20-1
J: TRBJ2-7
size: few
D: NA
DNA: TGCAGTGCCCCGGACCTAGACCGCTTCGAGCAGTACTTC
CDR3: CSAPDLDRFEQYF

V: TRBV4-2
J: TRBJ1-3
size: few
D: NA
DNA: TGTGCCAGCAGCCAAGATCCGAGGCCAGGGTACGGCGCTGGAAACACCATATATTTT
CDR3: CASSQDPRPGYGAGNTIYF

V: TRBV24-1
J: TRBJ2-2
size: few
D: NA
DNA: TGTGCCACCAGTGAGTGGGAAACCGGGGAGCTGTTTTTT
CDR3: CATSEWETGELFF

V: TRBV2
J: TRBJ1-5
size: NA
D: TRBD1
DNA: TGTGCCAGCAGTGTAGCAGGGGGGCAGCCCCAGCATTTT
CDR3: CASSVAGGQPQHF

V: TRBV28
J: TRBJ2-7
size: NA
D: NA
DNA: TGTGCCAGCTTTACGTGCGAGCAGTACTTC
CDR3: CASFTCEQYF

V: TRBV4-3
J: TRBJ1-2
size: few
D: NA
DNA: TGCGCCAGCAGCCAGGTCCGTGGCCATGGCTACACCTTC
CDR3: CASSQVRGHGYTF

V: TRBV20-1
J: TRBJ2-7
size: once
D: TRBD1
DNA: TGCAGTGCCTCCCCGGGACAGTCTTCAGACGAGCAGTACTTC
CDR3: CSASPGQSSDEQYF

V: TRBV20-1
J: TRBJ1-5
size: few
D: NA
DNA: TGCAGTGCTAGAATGAGGGGAACGTACTGGTCCCCTACCAATCAGCCCCAGCATTTT
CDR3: CSARMRGTYWSPTNQPQHF

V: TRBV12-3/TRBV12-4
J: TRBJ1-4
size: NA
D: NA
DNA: TGTGCCAGCACCAGTATCCATGCAACTAATGAAAAACTGTTCTTT
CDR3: CASTSIHATNEKLFF

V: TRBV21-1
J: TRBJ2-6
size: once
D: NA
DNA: TGTGCCAGCAGCAAAGACTCGGGACAGGGGATCTCTGGGGCCAACGTCCTGACTTTC
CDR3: CASSKDSGQGISGANVLTF

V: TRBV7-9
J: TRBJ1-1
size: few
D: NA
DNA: TGTGCCAGCAGCTTACCCCCGGCGGCTGAAGCTTTCTTT
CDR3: CASSLPPAAEAFF

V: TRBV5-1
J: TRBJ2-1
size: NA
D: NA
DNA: TGCGCCAGCAGCTTGGCAGGGAGCTACAAGGAGCAGTTCTTC
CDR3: CASSLAGSYKEQFF

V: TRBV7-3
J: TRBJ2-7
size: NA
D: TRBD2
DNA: TGTGCCAGCAGCTTAGTACCTGGTGGTAGCGGGAGCGAGCAGTACTTC
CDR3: CASSLVPGGSGSEQYF

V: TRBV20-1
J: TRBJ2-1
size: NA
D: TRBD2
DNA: TGCAGTGCTAGTCTTCAGTGGACTAGCGGGACCCACAATGAGCAGTTCTTC
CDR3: CSASLQWTSGTHNEQFF

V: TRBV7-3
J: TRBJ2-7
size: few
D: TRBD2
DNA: TGTGCCAGCAGTCCATCCCTAGCGGGAGCGGCCGAGCAGTACTTC
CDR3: CASSPSLAGAAEQYF

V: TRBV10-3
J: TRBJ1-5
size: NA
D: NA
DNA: TGTGCCATCAGTGAGTCTACGACAGGACCCAATCAGCCCCAGCATTTT
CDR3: CAISESTTGPNQPQHF

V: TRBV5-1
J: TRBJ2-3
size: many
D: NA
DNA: TGCGCCAGCCAGCGCGACGGGACGGTCGGCACAGATACGCAGTATTTT
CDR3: CASQRDGTVGTDTQYF

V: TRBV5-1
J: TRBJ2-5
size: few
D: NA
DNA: TGCGCCAGCAGCTTGATGCAGGGGGAGACCCAGTACTTC
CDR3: CASSLMQGETQYF

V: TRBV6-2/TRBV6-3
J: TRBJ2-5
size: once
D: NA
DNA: TGTGCCAGCAGTTACCCCCAAACGCAAGAGACCCAGTACTTC
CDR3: CASSYPQTQETQYF

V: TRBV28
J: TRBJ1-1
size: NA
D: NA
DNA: TGTGCCAGCAGTCCCCGCGCCTACAGGAATGATAGGAACACTGAAGCTTTCTTT
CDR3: CASSPRAYRNDRNTEAFF

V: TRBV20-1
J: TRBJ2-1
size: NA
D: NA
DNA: TGCAGCGCCATGACGGGAGTAAGTGAGCAGTTCTTC
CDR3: CSAMTGVSEQFF

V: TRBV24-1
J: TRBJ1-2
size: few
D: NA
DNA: TGTGCCACCAGTGCCTCTCCGGGCTATGGCTACACCTTC
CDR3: CATSASPGYGYTF

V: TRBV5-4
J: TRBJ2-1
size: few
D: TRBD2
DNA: TGTGCCAGCAGCCGGGGGGGGACAAATGAGCAGTTCTTC
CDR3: CASSRGGTNEQFF

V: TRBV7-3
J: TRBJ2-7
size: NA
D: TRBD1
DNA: TGTGCCAGCAGCTCGATCAAACAGGGGGCATCCTACGAGCAGTACTTC
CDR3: CASSSIKQGASYEQYF

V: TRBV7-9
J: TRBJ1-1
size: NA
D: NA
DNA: TGTGCCAGCATATTAGGGAACACTGAAGCTTCCTTT
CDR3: CASILGNTEASF

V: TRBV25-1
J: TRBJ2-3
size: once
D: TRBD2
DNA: TGTGCCGGCAGGGCTAGCGGGATAGGTACAGATACGCAGTATTTT
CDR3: CAGRASGIGTDTQYF

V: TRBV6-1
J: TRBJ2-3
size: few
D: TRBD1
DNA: TGTGCCAGCAGTGCAACCGGGACAGGGGCTGGGGATACGCAGTATTTT
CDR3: CASSATGTGAGDTQYF

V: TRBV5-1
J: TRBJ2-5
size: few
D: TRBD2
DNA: TGCGCCAGCAGCTTGGGTTCTAGCGGGTACCAAGAGACCCAGTACTTC
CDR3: CASSLGSSGYQETQYF

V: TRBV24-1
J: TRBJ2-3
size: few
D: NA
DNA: TGTGCCACCAGTCAGGGACTCGGCACAGATACGCAGTATTTT
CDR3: CATSQGLGTDTQYF

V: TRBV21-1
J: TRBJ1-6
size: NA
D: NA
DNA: TGTGCCAGCAGCAAGGGGGTCCAGTCCTATAATTCACCCCTCCACTTT
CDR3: CASSKGVQSYNSPLHF

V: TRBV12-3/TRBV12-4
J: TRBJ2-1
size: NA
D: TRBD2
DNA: TGTGCCAGCAGTTTAGTAGCGGGGGCGGACTTCTCCTACAATGAGCAGTTCTTC
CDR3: CASSLVAGADFSYNEQFF

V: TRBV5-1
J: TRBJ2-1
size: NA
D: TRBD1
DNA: TGCGCCAGCAGCTCGACAGGGGGATTGTACAATGAGCAGTTCTTC
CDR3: CASSSTGGLYNEQFF

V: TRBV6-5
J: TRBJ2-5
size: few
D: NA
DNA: TGTGCCAGCCAAGGGGGGACACTTTCCGGCCAAGAGACCCAGTACTTC
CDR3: CASQGGTLSGQETQYF

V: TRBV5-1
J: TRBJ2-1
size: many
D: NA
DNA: TGCGCCAGCAGCTTGGGGGGTGTAAATGAGCAGTTCTTC
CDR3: CASSLGGVNEQFF

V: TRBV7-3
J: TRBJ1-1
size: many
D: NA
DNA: TGTGCCAGCAGCGCTCAGGCGCACACTGAAGCTTTCTTT
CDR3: CASSAQAHTEAFF

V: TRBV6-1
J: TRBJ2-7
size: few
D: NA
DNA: TGTGCCAGCAGTGGATCCCGGACAGTCTCCTACGAGCAGTACTTC
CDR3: CASSGSRTVSYEQYF